This is a list of T cell receptor beta chains from one sample in a study of CD8 T cells in ankylosing spondylitis. TCRdb processed the 5' RACE reads anew with MiXCR; each CDR3 protein has one entry. The repertoire holds around 430,000 distinct CDR3 sequences, with roughly 18% as singletons. The sequencing input was blood, either unsorted or a sorted T cell fraction (not recorded which). The receptors here all came from a male donor with ankylosing spondylitis. Both conserved end residues are part of each CDR3. A D gene is named only where the DNA matches it firmly. Expanded clones get a size class; other rows say once, few or many, or leave the size out.

J	D	length	V	size	CDR3	DNA
TRBJ2-3	TRBD2	13	TRBV28	-	CARIAGETDTQYF	TGTGCCCGCATAGCGGGAGAGACAGATACGCAGTATTTT
TRBJ1-2	-	12	TRBV12-3/TRBV12-4	-	CASSLSQGRPSF	TGTGCCAGCAGCTTGAGCCAGGGTCGCCCATCCTTC
TRBJ2-7	-	14	TRBV11-2	few	CASSLEVGIYEQYF	TGTGCCAGCAGCTTAGAAGTAGGGATCTACGAGCAGTACTTC
TRBJ2-2	-	18	TRBV11-1	-	CASSLMTGGHRNTGELFF	TGTGCCAGCAGTCTGATGACGGGGGGACACCGAAACACCGGGGAGCTGTTTTTT
TRBJ2-7	-	14	TRBV2	few	CASSEMSALREQYF	TGTGCCAGCAGTGAAATGTCGGCCTTGAGGGAGCAGTACTTC
TRBJ1-1	-	14	TRBV27	-	CASSSQVSNTEAFF	TGTGCCAGCAGTTCACAGGTTTCGAACACTGAAGCTTTCTTT
TRBJ1-4	-	16	TRBV18	few	CASSPRQASTNEKLFF	TGTGCCAGCTCACCTCGACAGGCATCAACTAATGAAAAACTGTTTTTT
TRBJ1-2	-	14	TRBV5-1	-	CASSMGVYQGGYTF	TGCGCCAGCAGCATGGGAGTTTACCAGGGTGGCTACACCTTC
TRBJ2-3	TRBD2	18	TRBV5-1	-	CASSLQRTSGGKTDTQYF	TGCGCCAGCAGCTTACAAAGGACTAGCGGGGGGAAAACAGATACGCAGTATTTT
TRBJ2-1	TRBD2	16	TRBV7-3	-	CASSLRGTRSPDEQFF	TGTGCCAGCAGCTTAAGGGGGACTAGGTCGCCGGATGAGCAGTTCTTC
TRBJ2-7	TRBD2	15	TRBV27	few	CASSFLLADSYEQYF	TGTGCCAGCAGTTTCCTACTAGCGGACTCCTACGAGCAGTACTTC
TRBJ1-4	TRBD1	14	TRBV11-2	many	CASSRDPGGEKLFF	TGTGCCAGCAGCCGGGACCCAGGGGGTGAAAAACTGTTTTTT
TRBJ2-7	TRBD2	15	TRBV5-1	-	CASSLVSSGNYEQYF	TGCGCCAGCAGCTTGGTGTCTAGCGGGAACTACGAGCAGTACTTC
TRBJ2-2	-	13	TRBV11-2	-	CASSLAAAGELFF	TGTGCCAGCAGCTTAGCGGCGGCCGGGGAGCTGTTTTTT
TRBJ2-4	TRBD2	21	TRBV12-3/TRBV12-4	many	CASSLPGGKGARGLAKNIQYF	TGTGCCAGCAGTTTGCCCGGGGGGAAGGGCGCGAGAGGGCTAGCCAAAAACATTCAGTACTTC
TRBJ1-5	-	15	TRBV7-2	-	CASSLGALGLQPQHF	TGTGCCAGCAGCTTAGGGGCGCTAGGGCTTCAGCCCCAGCATTTT
TRBJ1-5	-	15	TRBV20-1	-	CSARDVPGVNQPQHF	TGCAGTGCTAGAGATGTGCCAGGGGTGAATCAGCCCCAGCATTTT
TRBJ2-4	-	13	TRBV18	-	CASSPRVIDIQYF	TGTGCCAGCTCACCAAGGGTTATAGACATTCAGTACTTC
TRBJ1-2	-	15	TRBV7-2	few	CASSLEATALRGYTF	TGTGCCAGCAGCTTAGAGGCGACGGCGCTTCGGGGCTACACCTTC
TRBJ2-1	TRBD1	14	TRBV6-1	-	CASSAGTGYNEQFF	TGTGCCAGCAGTGCCGGGACAGGTTACAATGAGCAGTTCTTC
TRBJ2-7	-	13	TRBV28	many	CASALVSSYEQYF	TGTGCCAGCGCCCTTGTTAGCTCCTACGAGCAGTACTTC
TRBJ2-7	-	13	TRBV20-1	few	CSAAPGHGNEQYF	TGCAGTGCGGCTCCGGGACATGGAAACGAGCAGTACTTC
TRBJ2-3	-	14	TRBV19	few	CASSPPRGTDTQYF	TGTGCCAGTAGTCCCCCGCGGGGCACAGATACGCAGTATTTT
TRBJ2-3	TRBD2	14	TRBV5-1	few	CASSHLAGTDTQYF	TGCGCCAGCAGCCATCTAGCGGGAACAGATACGCAGTATTTT
TRBJ1-6	TRBD1	17	TRBV4-1	-	CASSQDSGQGRYSPLHF	TGCGCCAGCAGCCAAGATTCGGGACAGGGGCGATATTCACCCCTCCACTTT
TRBJ1-1	-	15	TRBV12-3/TRBV12-4	many	CASSLARRGNTEAFF	TGTGCCAGCAGTTTAGCGCGAAGGGGGAACACTGAAGCTTTCTTT
TRBJ1-3	-	13	TRBV20-1	many	CSASVMGKNTIYF	TGCAGTGCTAGTGTGATGGGAAAAAACACCATATATTTT
TRBJ2-1	-	13	TRBV29-1	few	CTGQGDFYNEQFF	TGCACCGGTCAGGGGGACTTCTACAATGAGCAGTTCTTC
TRBJ1-5	-	16	TRBV10-3	many	CAISPQGMGTGQPQHF	TGTGCCATCAGCCCCCAGGGTATGGGGACGGGACAGCCCCAGCATTTT
TRBJ2-6	-	17	TRBV6-5	many	CAISYKGKASGANVLTF	TGTGCCATCAGTTACAAGGGAAAGGCCTCTGGGGCCAACGTCCTGACTTTC
TRBJ2-4	-	14	TRBV29-1	few	CSVAETLAKNIQYF	TGCAGCGTTGCTGAAACTTTAGCCAAAAACATTCAGTACTTC
TRBJ2-5	-	14	TRBV6-5	few	CASSYNKGFETQYF	TGTGCCAGCAGTTATAACAAGGGCTTCGAGACCCAGTACTTC
TRBJ1-1	-	14	TRBV29-1	many	CSVEKGQPNTEAFF	TGCAGCGTTGAAAAAGGACAGCCGAACACTGAAGCTTTCTTT
TRBJ2-5	TRBD2	16	TRBV4-1	-	CASSRTSGSPQETQYF	TGCGCCAGCAGCCGGACTAGCGGGAGCCCACAAGAGACCCAGTACTTC
TRBJ1-2	TRBD1	14	TRBV11-2	-	CASSGTGSGYGYTF	TGTGCCAGCAGCGGGACAGGGTCGGGCTATGGCTACACCTTC
TRBJ1-2	TRBD1	15	TRBV3-1	-	CASSQARGSDYGYTF	TGTGCCAGCAGCCAAGCCAGGGGGAGTGACTATGGCTACACCTTC
TRBJ2-1	TRBD2	15	TRBV19	-	CASCPMAGGRNEQFF	TGTGCCAGTTGCCCTATGGCGGGAGGTCGCAATGAGCAGTTCTTC
TRBJ2-2	-	13	TRBV2	-	CASSEYWTGELFF	TGTGCCAGCAGTGAATACTGGACCGGGGAGCTGTTTTTT
TRBJ2-7	TRBD1	14	TRBV5-1	-	CASSQGAPTYEQYF	TGCGCCAGCAGCCAGGGGGCCCCCACCTACGAGCAGTACTTC
TRBJ2-7	-	14	TRBV20-1	-	CSARASLSSYEQYF	TGCAGTGCTAGAGCCAGCCTGAGCTCCTACGAGCAGTACTTC
TRBJ2-1	-	16	TRBV20-1	few	CSARVVSGENYNEQFF	TGCAGTGCTAGAGTCGTCAGCGGTGAAAACTACAATGAGCAGTTCTTC
TRBJ2-3	-	13	TRBV6-1	few	CASTNLGVDTQYF	TGTGCCAGCACCAACCTTGGGGTAGATACGCAGTATTTT
TRBJ2-7	TRBD2	16	TRBV7-6	many	CASSLGLREVRGEQYF	TGTGCCAGCAGCTTAGGGTTACGGGAGGTGCGGGGAGAGCAGTACTTC
TRBJ1-2	-	12	TRBV5-4	few	CASMRGLDGYTF	TGTGCCAGCATGAGAGGGCTAGATGGCTACACCTTC
TRBJ2-1	-	15	TRBV4-1	many	CASSQDRGTYNEQFF	TGCGCCAGCAGCCAAGATCGTGGGACCTACAATGAGCAGTTCTTC
TRBJ2-7	-	15	TRBV5-1	-	CASSSQGGPRDEQYF	TGCGCCAGCAGCTCCCAGGGGGGTCCACGGGACGAGCAGTACTTC
TRBJ2-4	TRBD2	14	TRBV7-2	few	CASSQGLALNIQYF	TGTGCCAGCAGCCAGGGACTAGCGTTAAACATTCAGTACTTC
TRBJ1-5	TRBD1	13	TRBV28	few	CASREGAVQPQHF	TGTGCCAGCAGAGAGGGGGCCGTTCAGCCCCAGCATTTT
TRBJ2-1	-	15	TRBV6-2/TRBV6-3	many	CASSIPPGSYNEQFF	TGTGCCAGCAGTATCCCACCAGGGTCCTACAATGAGCAGTTCTTC
TRBJ1-6	TRBD1	16	TRBV12-3/TRBV12-4	few	CASSRGGLSYNSPLHF	TGTGCCAGCAGCCGAGGGGGCCTCTCCTATAATTCACCCCTCCACTTT
TRBJ2-5	TRBD1	12	TRBV30	few	CAWSPQGGTQYF	TGTGCCTGGAGCCCACAGGGGGGGACCCAGTACTTC
TRBJ2-2	TRBD1	15	TRBV12-3/TRBV12-4	few	CASRRTGGASGELFF	TGTGCCAGCAGAAGGACAGGGGGCGCTTCCGGGGAGCTGTTTTTT
TRBJ2-7	-	15	TRBV5-1	few	CASSPVIVGSYEQYF	TGCGCCAGCAGCCCAGTGATAGTGGGCTCCTACGAGCAGTACTTC
TRBJ2-3	-	16	TRBV5-1	-	CASSLGGSTRTDTQYF	TGCGCCAGCAGCTTGGGGGGGAGCACACGCACAGATACGCAGTATTTT
TRBJ2-3	-	14	TRBV29-1	few	CSVEGYVGTDTQYF	TGCAGCGTTGAAGGATACGTCGGCACAGATACGCAGTATTTT
TRBJ2-7	-	15	TRBV12-3/TRBV12-4	few	CASSEGQQSSYEQYF	TGTGCCAGCAGCGAGGGACAACAGAGCTCCTACGAGCAGTACTTC